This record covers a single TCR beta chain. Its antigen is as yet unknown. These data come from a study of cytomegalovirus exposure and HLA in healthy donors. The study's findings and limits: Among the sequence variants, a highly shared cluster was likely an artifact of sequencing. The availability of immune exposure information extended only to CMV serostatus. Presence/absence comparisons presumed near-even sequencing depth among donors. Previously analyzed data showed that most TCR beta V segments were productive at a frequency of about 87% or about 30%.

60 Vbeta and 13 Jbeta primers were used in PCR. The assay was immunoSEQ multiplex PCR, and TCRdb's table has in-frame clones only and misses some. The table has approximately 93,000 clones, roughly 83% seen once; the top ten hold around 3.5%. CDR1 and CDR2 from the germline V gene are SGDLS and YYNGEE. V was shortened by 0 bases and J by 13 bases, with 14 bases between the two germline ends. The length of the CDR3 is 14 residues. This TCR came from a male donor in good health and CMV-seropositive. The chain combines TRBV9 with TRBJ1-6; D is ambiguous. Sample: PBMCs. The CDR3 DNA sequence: TGTGCCAGCAGCGTAGTGGATGCCCGGGATCCCCTCCACTTT. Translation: CASSVVDARDPLHF. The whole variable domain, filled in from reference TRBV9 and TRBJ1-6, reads DSGVTQTPKHLITATGQRVTLRCSPRSGDLSVYWYQQSLDQGLQFLIQYYNGEERAKGNILERFSAQQFPDLHSELNLSSLELGDSALYFCASSVVDARDPLHFGNGTRLTVT.